Presented here are 10 T cell receptor beta chains from one specimen sequenced in a study of read filtering for tumor transcriptome and immune sequencing. Molecular barcoded adaptors covering alpha/delta and beta/gamma chains were used on about 390 ng RNA. TCRdb used MiXCR to reprocess the reads, holding one entry per CDR3 protein. The sample shows approximately 24,000 distinct CDR3 sequences, roughly 22% of them seen only once. Sample: a population of CD138-negative cells sorted from bone marrow. These receptors were taken from a donor over 35 with multiple myeloma.

V is TRBV9 and J is TRBJ2-2, with TRBD1 identical over 11 bases. This CDR3 region has 17 residues. Germline values: CDR1 SGDLS, CDR2 YYNGEE. J lost 4 bases, V lost 4 bases, and 9 bases had no gene match. Here the CDR3 DNA reads TGTGCCAGCAGCCCGACCGGGGGGACAGGGGGCACCGGGGAGCTGTTTTTT. This codes for CASSPTGGTGGTGELFF.

As to this clonotype: A much larger clone lies one base from this, so it may be a read error. The chain recombines TRBV5-1 with TRBJ1-1; a weak D match, TRBD1 (6 bases). This CDR3 contains 14 residues. V was trimmed by 5 bases and J by 6 bases, leaving 17 bases between them. CDR1 and CDR2 from the germline V gene are SGHRS and YFSETQ. CDR3 sequence reads: CASREGTWSPEAFF. In DNA form, the CDR3 reads TGCGCCAGCAGAGAAGGGACATGGAGCCCTGAAGCTTTCTTT. Variable domain in full (rest from reference TRBV5-1 and TRBJ1-1): KAGVTQTPRYLIKTRGQQVTLSCSPISGHRSVSWYQQTPGQGLQFLFEYFSETQRNKGNFPGRFSGRQFSNSRSEMNVSTLELGDSALYLCASREGTWSPEAFFGQGTRLTVV.

In this sample, this clonotype turned up many times. The chain combines TRBV5-1 with TRBJ2-1; tentatively, D is TRBD2 (6 bases). The germline CDR1 and CDR2 sequences are SGHRS and YFSETQ. The CDR3 runs 15 residues. Trimming stripped 0 bases from V and 0 bases from J, with 7 bases between. CDR3 sequence reads: CASSLDGGSYNEQFF. The CDR3 nucleotides are TGCGCCAGCAGCTTGGACGGGGGCTCCTACAATGAGCAGTTCTTC. Combining the CDR3 with reference TRBV5-1 and TRBJ2-1 gives the whole variable domain KAGVTQTPRYLIKTRGQQVTLSCSPISGHRSVSWYQQTPGQGLQFLFEYFSETQRNKGNFPGRFSGRQFSNSRSEMNVSTLELGDSALYLCASSLDGGSYNEQFFGPGTRLTVL.

This clonotype was seen many times. V usage is TRBV3-1 and J usage is TRBJ2-7, with TRBD2 as a possible D gene (5 bases). Per germline, CDR1 LGHDT and CDR2 YNNKEL (reference sequence). Between the trimmed V and J ends, which lost 0 bases and 6 bases, there was a span of 15 bases. CDR3 length: 15 amino acids. The CDR3 DNA reads TGTGCCAGCAGCCAAGAGGGTACGGGGTTCGGCGAGCAGTACTTC. As protein: CASSQEGTGFGEQYF.

Comments on this clonotype: The junction does not match germline at one end; this may be a read error. The rearrangement joins TRBV11-2 to TRBJ2-5; TRBD1 matches 8 bases. CDR1 is SGHAT, CDR2 FQNNGV, per germline. This CDR3 region has 15 residues. CDR3 coding DNA: TGTGCCAGCAGCTTAGTGGACAGGGTTGGAGAGACCCTGTACTTC. Protein product: CASSLVDRVGETLYF.

This clonotype is categorized as medium-sized (0.01 to 0.1%). This sequence joins TRBV29-1 and TRBJ2-1; D unresolved. This CDR3 has 12 amino acids. Trimming cost V 0 bases and J 8 bases, with 8 bases left between them. Germline V gene lookup returns CDR1 SQVTM and CDR2 ANQGSEA. The CDR3 nucleotides read TGCAGCGTTGAAGAAATCGCTGATGAGCAGTTCTTC. This codes for CSVEEIADEQFF.

As to this clonotype: Possible read error: a much larger clone is one base away. The V call is TRBV10-3, the J call TRBJ2-3; 9 bases match TRBD1. CDR3 length equals 16 residues. The germline gives CDR1 ENHRY, CDR2 SYGVKD. In nucleotides, the CDR3 is TGTGCCGTCAGTGAGAGGGAACAGGGGGCCACAGATACGCAGTATTTT. Translation gives CAVSEREQGATDTQYF.

This rearrangement joins TRBV5-4 to TRBJ1-1, with TRBD1 identical over 9 bases. CDR1 and CDR2 from the germline V gene are SGHNT and YYREEE (reference sequence). CDR3 size: 15 residues. The ends lost 1 base at V and 4 bases at J; junction bases unmatched: 5. The CDR3 loop reads CASSLTGQGGTEAFF. The CDR3 nucleotides read TGTGCCAGCAGCTTGACGGGACAGGGAGGCACTGAAGCTTTCTTT.

This clonotype showed up just a few times. A much larger clone lies one base from this, so it may be a read error. This chain's CDR3 is CASSQDLAGGIYEQCF. DNA of the CDR3: TGTGCCAGCAGCCAAGATCTAGCGGGGGGGATTTACGAGCAGTGCTTC. This chain joins TRBV4-2 and TRBJ2-7, with TRBD2 matching 12 bases. Germline V gene data show CDR1 as LGHNA and CDR2 as YNFKEQ. The CDR3 totals 16 residues.

This clonotype was seen many times. Its ends do not fully match the called genes, so a read error is possible. V and J are TRBV10-3 and TRBJ2-2; tentatively, D is TRBD1 or TRBD2 (5 bases each). Germline values: CDR1 ENHRY, CDR2 SYGVKD. The CDR3 contains 16 residues. The CDR3 region is CAISDWGNPNTGELSF. CDR3 DNA sequence: TGTGCCATCAGTGACTGGGGCAACCCGAACACCGGGGAGCTGTCTTTT.